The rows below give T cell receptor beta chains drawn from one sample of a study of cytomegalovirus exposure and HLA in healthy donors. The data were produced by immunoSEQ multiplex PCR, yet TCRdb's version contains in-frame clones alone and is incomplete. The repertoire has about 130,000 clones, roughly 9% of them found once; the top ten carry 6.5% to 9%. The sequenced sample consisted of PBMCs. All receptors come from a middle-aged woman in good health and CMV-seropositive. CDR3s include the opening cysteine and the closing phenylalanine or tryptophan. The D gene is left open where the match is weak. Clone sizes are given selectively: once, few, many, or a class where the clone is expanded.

CASSSTGARYF TGTGCCAGCAGTTCTACAGGTGCAAGGTACTTC . TRBJ2-4 . TRBV2
CASSLGAHNEQFF TGTGCCAGCAGCTTAGGGGCCCACAATGAGCAGTTCTTC few TRBJ2-1 . TRBV7-2
CASSGGSNSYEQYF TGTGCCAGTAGCGGGGGATCTAACTCCTACGAGCAGTACTTC few TRBJ2-7 . TRBV19
CASSPLAGGRQETQYF TGTGCCAGCAGCCCTCTAGCGGGGGGCCGTCAAGAGACCCAGTACTTC few TRBJ2-5 TRBD2 TRBV5-4
CASSLQGAGDEQYF TGTGCCAGCAGCTTACAGGGGGCGGGGGATGAGCAGTACTTC . TRBJ2-7 . TRBV7-2
CASSQTRDIQETQYF TGCGCCAGCAGCCAAACTAGGGACATCCAAGAGACCCAGTACTTC . TRBJ2-5 . TRBV4-1
CASSFGDRSFSGNTIYF TGTGCCAGCAGCTTCGGGGACAGGTCGTTCTCTGGAAACACCATATATTTT . TRBJ1-3 TRBD1 TRBV11-2
CASSPWTSGGADTQYF TGTGCCAGCAGTCCTTGGACTAGCGGGGGAGCAGATACGCAGTATTTT . TRBJ2-3 TRBD2 TRBV27
CASSKTGQGGQTQYF TGTGCCAGCAGCAAAACTGGACAGGGTGGACAGACCCAGTACTTC . TRBJ2-5 TRBD1 TRBV6-1
CASSRGQFNEKLFF TGCGCCAGCAGCCGGGGACAGTTTAATGAAAAACTGTTTTTT few TRBJ1-4 TRBD1 TRBV5-1
CASSRPPGYQPQHF TGTGCCAGTAGTCGGCCCCCGGGGTATCAGCCCCAGCATTTT few TRBJ1-5 . TRBV19
CASSRDRSSNQPQHF TGTGCCAGCAGTAGGGACAGGTCTAGCAATCAGCCCCAGCATTTT . TRBJ1-5 TRBD1 TRBV6-5
CASSSMTGGELFF TGCGCCAGCAGCTCAATGACAGGCGGGGAGCTGTTTTTT few TRBJ2-2 . TRBV5-1
CASSFRSGWAETQYF TGTGCCAGCAGTTTCCGTTCGGGGTGGGCGGAGACCCAGTACTTC few TRBJ2-5 . TRBV27
CASSVDAGANYGYTF TGTGCCAGCAGCGTAGATGCAGGGGCAAACTATGGCTACACCTTC few TRBJ1-2 . TRBV9
CASSRQGPISGNTIYF TGTGCCAGCAGCCGACAGGGACCGATCTCTGGAAACACCATATATTTT . TRBJ1-3 TRBD1 TRBV5-4
CASIGIGRGNTEAFF TGTGCCAGTATAGGGATAGGACGGGGGAACACTGAAGCTTTCTTT . TRBJ1-1 . TRBV19
CASSLGSAEKLFF TGCGCCAGCAGCTTGGGGAGTGCTGAAAAACTGTTTTTT few TRBJ1-4 . TRBV5-1
CASSLALAGTYNEQFF TGTGCCAGCAGCCTCGCTCTAGCGGGGACCTACAATGAGCAGTTCTTC few TRBJ2-1 TRBD2 TRBV7-9
CASSGQGGGYEQYF TGTGCCAGCAGTGGACAGGGGGGAGGGTACGAGCAGTACTTC . TRBJ2-7 TRBD1 TRBV2
CASSSKASGSTDTQYF TGCGCCAGCAGCTCGAAGGCTAGCGGGAGCACAGATACGCAGTATTTT . TRBJ2-3 TRBD2 TRBV5-1
CASSLGRDSEQYF TGCGCCAGCAGCTTGGGCAGGGACAGCGAGCAGTACTTC few TRBJ2-7 TRBD1 TRBV5-1
CASSLDGTGAGYTF TGTGCCAGCAGCTTAGATGGGACAGGGGCGGGCTACACCTTC few TRBJ1-2 TRBD1 TRBV7-2
CASSISLGQSSGNTIYF TGTGCCAGCAGTATCTCACTTGGACAGAGCTCTGGAAACACCATATATTTT . TRBJ1-3 . TRBV7-2
CASSSYSGGAETQYF TGTGCCAGCAGTTCTTATAGCGGGGGGGCGGAGACCCAGTACTTC few TRBJ2-5 TRBD2 TRBV28
CASTSQGDTEAFF TGTGCCAGCACGAGTCAGGGGGACACTGAAGCTTTCTTT few TRBJ1-1 TRBD1 TRBV6-5
CASSVNMVQGRGTDTQYF TGTGCCAGCAGTGTTAACATGGTCCAGGGCAGGGGCACAGATACGCAGTATTTT . TRBJ2-3 . TRBV6-1
CASSWYSSNSPLHF TGTGCCAGCAGTTGGTACAGTTCTAATTCACCCCTCCACTTT . TRBJ1-6 . TRBV27
CASSPNAGRGRLRPQHF TGTGCCAGCAGCCCTAATGCGGGCAGGGGCCGTCTTCGGCCCCAGCATTTT . TRBJ1-5 . TRBV21-1
CASSRGEGASYEQYF TGTGCCAGCAGCCGAGGAGAGGGGGCATCCTACGAGCAGTACTTC . TRBJ2-7 TRBD1 TRBV4-2
CASSLSPNTEAFF TGTGCCAGCAGCTTGAGCCCCAACACTGAAGCTTTCTTT few TRBJ1-1 . TRBV5-4
CAISESRGKETQYF TGTGCCATCAGTGAGTCCAGGGGAAAAGAGACCCAGTACTTC few TRBJ2-5 . TRBV10-3
CASSTTGGSGNTIYF TGCGCCAGCAGCACGACAGGGGGCTCTGGAAACACCATATATTTT few TRBJ1-3 TRBD1 TRBV5-1
CASSPGQGAGNQPQHF TGTGCCAGCTCACCGGGACAGGGGGCAGGCAATCAGCCCCAGCATTTT . TRBJ1-5 TRBD1 TRBV18
CASSEAGQVYGYTF TGTGCCAGCAGTGAAGCCGGACAGGTCTATGGCTACACCTTC . TRBJ1-2 TRBD1 TRBV2
CASSLDGLDGELFF TGCGCCAGCAGCTTGGATGGGCTGGACGGGGAGCTGTTTTTT few TRBJ2-2 . TRBV5-1